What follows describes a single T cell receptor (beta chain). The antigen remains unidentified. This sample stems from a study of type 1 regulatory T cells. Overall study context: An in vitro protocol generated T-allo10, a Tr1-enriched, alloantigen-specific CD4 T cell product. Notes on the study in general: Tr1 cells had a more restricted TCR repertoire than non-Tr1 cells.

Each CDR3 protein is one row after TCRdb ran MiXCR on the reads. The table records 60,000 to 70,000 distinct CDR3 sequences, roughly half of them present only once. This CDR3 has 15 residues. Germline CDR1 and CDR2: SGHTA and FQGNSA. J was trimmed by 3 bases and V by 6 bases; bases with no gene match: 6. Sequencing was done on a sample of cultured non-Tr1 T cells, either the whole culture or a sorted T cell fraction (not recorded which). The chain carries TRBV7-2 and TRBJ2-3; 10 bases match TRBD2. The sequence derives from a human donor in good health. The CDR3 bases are TGTGCCAGCAGACTTAGCGGGGGGTTGACAGATACGCAGTATTTT. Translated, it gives CASRLSGGLTDTQYF.